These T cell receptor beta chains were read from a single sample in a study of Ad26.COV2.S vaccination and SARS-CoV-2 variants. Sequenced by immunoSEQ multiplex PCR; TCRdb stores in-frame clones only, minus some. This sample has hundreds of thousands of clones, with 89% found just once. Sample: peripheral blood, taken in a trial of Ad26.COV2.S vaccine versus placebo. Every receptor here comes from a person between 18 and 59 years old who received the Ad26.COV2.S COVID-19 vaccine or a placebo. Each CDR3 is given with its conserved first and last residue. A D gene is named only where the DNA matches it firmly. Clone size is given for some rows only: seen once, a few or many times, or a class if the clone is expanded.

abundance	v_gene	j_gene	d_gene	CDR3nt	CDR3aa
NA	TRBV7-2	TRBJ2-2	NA	TGTGCCAGCAGCTCCCCAGGCGGGGAGCTGTTTTTT	CASSSPGGELFF
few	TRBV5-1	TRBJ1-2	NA	TGCGCCAGCAGCTTGTTTAACTATGGCTACACCTTC	CASSLFNYGYTF
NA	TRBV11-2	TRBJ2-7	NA	TGTGCCAGCAGCTCTTGGACGAACTACGAGCAGTACTTC	CASSSWTNYEQYF
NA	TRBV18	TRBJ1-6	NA	TGTGCCAGCTCACCAGTCGAGGTTAATTCACCCCTCCACTTT	CASSPVEVNSPLHF
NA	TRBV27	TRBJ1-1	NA	TGTGCCAGCAGTACCCGACAGCGGGGGATGAACACTGAAGCTTTCTTT	CASSTRQRGMNTEAFF
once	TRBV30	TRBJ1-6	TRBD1	TGTGCCTGGAGCGCCTTCGGGACAGGGGGGAATTCACCCCTCCACTTT	CAWSAFGTGGNSPLHF
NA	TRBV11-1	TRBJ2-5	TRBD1	TGTGCCAGCAGCCCATGGACAGGGGGCGCAGAGACCCAGTACTTC	CASSPWTGGAETQYF
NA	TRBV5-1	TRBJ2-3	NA	TGCGCCAGCAGCTACCAGGGCACAGATACGCAGTATTTT	CASSYQGTDTQYF
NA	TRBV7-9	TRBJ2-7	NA	TGTGCCAGCAGCTCCACCCGGGCGGGCTACGAGCAGTACTTC	CASSSTRAGYEQYF
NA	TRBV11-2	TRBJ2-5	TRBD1	TGTGCCAGCAGCTTACCGGGACAGTGGCAAGAGACCCAGTACTTC	CASSLPGQWQETQYF
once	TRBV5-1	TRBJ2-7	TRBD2	TGCGCCAGCAGCTTGGTTTTTGGAGGGACTAGCGGGAGGAGGTCCTACGAGCAGTACTTC	CASSLVFGGTSGRRSYEQYF
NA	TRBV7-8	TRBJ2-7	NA	TGTGCCAGCAGCTTAGCAGGACCTGGCTACGAGCAGTACTTC	CASSLAGPGYEQYF
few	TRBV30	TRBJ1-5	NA	TGTGCCTGGAGTGTACAAAGGGTAGTTCAGCCCCAGCATTTT	CAWSVQRVVQPQHF
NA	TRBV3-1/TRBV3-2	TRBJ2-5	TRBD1	TGTGCCAGCAGCTGGGACAGCTCGACGGGGACCCAGTACTTC	CASSWDSSTGTQYF
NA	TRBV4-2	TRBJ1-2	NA	TGTGCCAGCAGCCAAGGGGCTAACTATGGCTACACCTTC	CASSQGANYGYTF
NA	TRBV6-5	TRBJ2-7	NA	TGTGCCAGCAGTTACGGGCCAGGGTGGGCCTACGAGCAGTACTTC	CASSYGPGWAYEQYF
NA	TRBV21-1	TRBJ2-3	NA	TGTGCCAGCAGCATGAGCGGGAACGCCTCCTGCACAGATACGCAGTATTTT	CASSMSGNASCTDTQYF
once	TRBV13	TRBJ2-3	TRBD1	TGTGCCAGCAGCCTGGACAGGGCTATCACAGATACGCAGTATTTT	CASSLDRAITDTQYF
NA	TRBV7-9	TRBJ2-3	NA	TGTGCCAGCAGCTTAGATCCAGGGGAAGATACGCAGTATTTT	CASSLDPGEDTQYF
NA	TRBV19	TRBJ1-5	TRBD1	TGTGCCAGTAGTATGGACAGGGATTACCAGCCCCAGCATTTT	CASSMDRDYQPQHF
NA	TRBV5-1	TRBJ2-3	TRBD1	TGCGCCAGCAGCTCCCTCCGGGACAGCTACACAGATACGCAGTATTTT	CASSSLRDSYTDTQYF
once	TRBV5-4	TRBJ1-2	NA	TGTGCCAGCAGCTTAGCGGCGGGAAGGCTTTATGGCTACACCTTC	CASSLAAGRLYGYTF
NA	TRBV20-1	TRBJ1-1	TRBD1	TGCAGTGCTAGTTACAGGGGGTTGAACACTGAAGCTTTCTTT	CSASYRGLNTEAFF
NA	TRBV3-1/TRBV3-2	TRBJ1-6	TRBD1	TGTGCCAGCAGCCAGCGGACAGGGGCCGGTTCACCCCTCCACTTT	CASSQRTGAGSPLHF
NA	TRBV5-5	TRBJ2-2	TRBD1	TGTGCCAGCAGCAGGGACAGGGCGGTCCTCAGCGGGGAGCTGTTTTTT	CASSRDRAVLSGELFF
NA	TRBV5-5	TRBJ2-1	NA	TGTGCCAGCAGCTCCCTGACTAGTTATGAGCAGTTCTTC	CASSSLTSYEQFF
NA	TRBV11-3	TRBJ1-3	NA	TGTGCCAGCAGCTTAGGCCCCCCCCGGGGGCGAACCGGAAACACCATATATTTT	CASSLGPPRGRTGNTIYF
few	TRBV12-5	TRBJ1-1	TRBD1	TGTGCTAGTGGTTTGGTACCGGACAGGGCGAACACTGAAGCTTTCTTT	CASGLVPDRANTEAFF
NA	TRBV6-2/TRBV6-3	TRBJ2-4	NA	TGTGCCAGCAGTTACTCCTATACGGGGTACAAAAACATTCAGTACTTC	CASSYSYTGYKNIQYF
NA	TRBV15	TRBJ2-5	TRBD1	TGTGCCACCAGCAGAGACTCAACAGGGGGAGAGACCCAGTACTTC	CATSRDSTGGETQYF
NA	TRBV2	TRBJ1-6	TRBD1	TGTGCCAGCAGTCGGCGACAGGGCCTCCCCTATAATTCACCCCTCCACTTT	CASSRRQGLPYNSPLHF
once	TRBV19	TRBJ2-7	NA	TGTGCCAGTAGTATAGATGTTGAGTACTACGAGCAGTACTTC	CASSIDVEYYEQYF
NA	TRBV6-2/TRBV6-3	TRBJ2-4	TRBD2	TGTGCCAGCAGTCAGGGAGGGAACATTCAGTACTTC	CASSQGGNIQYF
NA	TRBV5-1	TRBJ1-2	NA	TGCGCCAGCAGCCCGGAGGGGATATCAACATATGGCTACACCTTC	CASSPEGISTYGYTF
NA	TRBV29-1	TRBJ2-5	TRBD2	TGCAGCGTTGAAAGTGGCGGGAGGAGGGGAGAGACCCAGTACTTC	CSVESGGRRGETQYF
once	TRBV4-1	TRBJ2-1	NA	TGCGCCAGCAGCCAAGAACCGAGGGGGGTCTACAATGAGCAGTTCTTC	CASSQEPRGVYNEQFF
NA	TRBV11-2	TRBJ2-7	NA	TGTGCCAGCAGTCCTACAGGGTCCGGCGAGCAGTACTTC	CASSPTGSGEQYF
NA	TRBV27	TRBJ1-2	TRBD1	TGTGCCAGCAGCCAAAGACAGGGGGAAACCTATGGCTACACCTTC	CASSQRQGETYGYTF
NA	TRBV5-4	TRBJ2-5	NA	TGTGCCAGCAGCAAGAACTTTGGAGGGCCGAAAGAGACCCAGTACTTC	CASSKNFGGPKETQYF
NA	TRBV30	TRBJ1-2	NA	TGTGCCTGGAGCGCAGGGCGGCATGGCTACACCTTC	CAWSAGRHGYTF
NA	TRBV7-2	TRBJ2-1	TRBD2	TGTGCCAGCAGCTACACTAGCGGGAGGGCCTATGAGCAGTTCTTC	CASSYTSGRAYEQFF
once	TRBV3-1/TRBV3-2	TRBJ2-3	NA	TGTGCCAGCACCCGGACGGGGGCAGATACGCAGTATTTT	CASTRTGADTQYF
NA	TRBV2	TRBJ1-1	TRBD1	TGTGCCAGCAGTCCGACAGGGGACGGCACTGAAGCTTTCTTT	CASSPTGDGTEAFF
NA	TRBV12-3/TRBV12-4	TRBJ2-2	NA	TGTGCCAGCAGTTGGGGGGTCACCGGGGAGCTGTTTTTT	CASSWGVTGELFF
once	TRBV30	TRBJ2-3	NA	TGTGCCTGGAGTAGGGGCACAGATACGCAGTATTTT	CAWSRGTDTQYF
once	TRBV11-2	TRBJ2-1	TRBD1	TGTGCCAGCAGCTTATCTGTGGGGACAGCCTCCTACAATGAGCAGTTCTTC	CASSLSVGTASYNEQFF
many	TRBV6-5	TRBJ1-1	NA	TGTGCCAGCAGTTACTCGCGGACTGAAGCTTTCTTT	CASSYSRTEAFF
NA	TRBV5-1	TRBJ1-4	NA	TGCGCCAGCAGCTTGGCCAGAGACAAAGGGACTAATGAAAAACTGTTTTTT	CASSLARDKGTNEKLFF
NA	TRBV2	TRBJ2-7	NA	TGTGCCAGCAGCCTTGCCGGGACAAACCAATTCGAGCAGTACTTC	CASSLAGTNQFEQYF
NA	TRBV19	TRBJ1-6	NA	TGTGCCAGTAGTATTTCCGGGGATTCACCCCTCCACTTT	CASSISGDSPLHF
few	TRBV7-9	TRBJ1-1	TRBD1	TGTGCCAGCAGCCCGTCCCGGGACAGAGAAGCTTTCTTT	CASSPSRDREAFF
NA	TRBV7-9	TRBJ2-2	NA	TGTGCCAGCACGGGACCCCTGAACACCGGGGAGCTGTTTTTT	CASTGPLNTGELFF
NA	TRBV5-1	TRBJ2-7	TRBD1	TGCGCCAGCAGTTCTCCGGGACAGGGGTTTCATGAGCAGTACTTC	CASSSPGQGFHEQYF
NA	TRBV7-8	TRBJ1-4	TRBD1	TGTGCCAGCAGTTCTTCTCCCGGGACAGGAGTCCCACCTAATGAAAAACTGTTTTTT	CASSSSPGTGVPPNEKLFF
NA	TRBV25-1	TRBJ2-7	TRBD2	TGTGCCAGCAGTGAAATCGGGACTAGCGGATTGCAGTACTTC	CASSEIGTSGLQYF
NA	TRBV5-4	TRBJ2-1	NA	TGTGCCAGCAGCTCGGACAGGAGGGGGGATGAGCAGTTCTTC	CASSSDRRGDEQFF
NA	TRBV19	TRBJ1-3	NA	TGTGCCTCAGGAGAGGGGGGGGACACCATATATTTT	CASGEGGDTIYF
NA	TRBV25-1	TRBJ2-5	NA	TGTGCCAGCAGTGAATGGAGGGAAGAGACCCAGTACTTC	CASSEWREETQYF
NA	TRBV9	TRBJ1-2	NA	TGTGCCAGCAGCGTAGAGGGGCGGGGGGCCGGCTATGGCTACACCTTC	CASSVEGRGAGYGYTF
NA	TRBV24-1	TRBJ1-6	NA	TGTGCCACCAGTGATTTAAGGAGAGTTGGGTCACCCCTCCACTTT	CATSDLRRVGSPLHF